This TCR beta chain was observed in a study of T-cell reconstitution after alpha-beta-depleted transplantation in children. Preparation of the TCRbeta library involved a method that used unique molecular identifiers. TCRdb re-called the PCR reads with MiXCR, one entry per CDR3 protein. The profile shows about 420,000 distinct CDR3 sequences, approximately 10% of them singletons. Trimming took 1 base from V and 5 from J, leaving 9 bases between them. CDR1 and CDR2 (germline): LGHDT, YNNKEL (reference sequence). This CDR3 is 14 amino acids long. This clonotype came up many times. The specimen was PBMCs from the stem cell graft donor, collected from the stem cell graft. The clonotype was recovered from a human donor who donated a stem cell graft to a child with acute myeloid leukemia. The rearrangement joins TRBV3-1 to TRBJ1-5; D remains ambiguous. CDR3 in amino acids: CASSQGFRDQPQHF. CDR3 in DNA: TGTGCCAGCAGCCAAGGTTTCCGGGATCAGCCCCAGCATTTT.